Listed below are T cell receptor beta chains from one sample, sequenced in a study of spatial heterogeneity in lung cancer. MiXCR, applied by TCRdb to the 5' RACE reads, yields one record per CDR3 protein. Of 14,000 or so distinct CDR3 sequences in the sample, roughly 4.7% are singletons; the top ten hold about 16%. The sequencing used lung tumor tissue, collected at surgery. The receptors originated from a female donor with early-stage non-small cell lung cancer. CDR3s include the opening cysteine and the closing phenylalanine or tryptophan. The order of the fields is D gene, clone size, V gene, J gene, CDR3 DNA, CDR3 protein. A D gene is named only where the DNA matches it firmly. A clone size is listed for some rows: how often the clone was seen (once, few, many), or a class if it is expanded.

D gene: .
clone size: many
V gene: TRBV10-3
J gene: TRBJ2-1
CDR3 DNA: TGTGCCATCAGTGGCCGGAGGGGGGGCGAGAATGAGCAGTTCTTC
CDR3 protein: CAISGRRGGENEQFF

D gene: .
clone size: many
V gene: TRBV24-1
J gene: TRBJ1-1
CDR3 DNA: TGTGCCACCAGTGATTATAGAGGGCAGGGTCGAGGTAAGAACACTGAAGCTTTCTTT
CDR3 protein: CATSDYRGQGRGKNTEAFF

D gene: .
clone size: many
V gene: TRBV12-3/TRBV12-4
J gene: TRBJ1-1
CDR3 DNA: TGTGCCAGCAGTTCCCTAAATCCCAGGGACACTGAAGCTTTCTTT
CDR3 protein: CASSSLNPRDTEAFF

D gene: TRBD2
clone size: many
V gene: TRBV5-1
J gene: TRBJ2-3
CDR3 DNA: TGCGCCAGCAGCTGGGGACTAAACCCCACAGATACGCAGTATTTT
CDR3 protein: CASSWGLNPTDTQYF

D gene: .
clone size: many
V gene: TRBV12-3/TRBV12-4
J gene: TRBJ1-3
CDR3 DNA: TGTGCCAGCAGTTTGCAACGTACCATATATTTT
CDR3 protein: CASSLQRTIYF

D gene: TRBD1
clone size: once
V gene: TRBV6-5
J gene: TRBJ1-1
CDR3 DNA: TGTGCCAGCAGTCCGGGACAGGGAGGGAGCACTGAAGCTTTCTTT
CDR3 protein: CASSPGQGGSTEAFF

D gene: .
clone size: medium-sized
V gene: TRBV30
J gene: TRBJ1-2
CDR3 DNA: TGTGCCTGGGCCCTGGGTGACGGGAACTATGGCTACACCTTC
CDR3 protein: CAWALGDGNYGYTF

D gene: TRBD1
clone size: few
V gene: TRBV6-2/TRBV6-3
J gene: TRBJ2-7
CDR3 DNA: TGTGCCAGCACCCAAACGGACAGGGTACGGTACGAGCAGTACTTC
CDR3 protein: CASTQTDRVRYEQYF

D gene: .
clone size: many
V gene: TRBV6-1
J gene: TRBJ1-1
CDR3 DNA: TGTGCCAGCAGTCGCCGGGACACTGAAGCTTTCTTT
CDR3 protein: CASSRRDTEAFF

D gene: .
clone size: many
V gene: TRBV4-2
J gene: TRBJ2-3
CDR3 DNA: TGTGCCAGCAGCCAAGATCGCCACCCGGGAGCCTCAGATACGCAGTATTTT
CDR3 protein: CASSQDRHPGASDTQYF

D gene: .
clone size: .
V gene: TRBV18
J gene: TRBJ2-5
CDR3 DNA: TGTGCCAGCTCACCAGGGTCAACTAAGGAGACCCAGTACTTC
CDR3 protein: CASSPGSTKETQYF

D gene: .
clone size: many
V gene: TRBV5-1
J gene: TRBJ2-6
CDR3 DNA: TGCGCCAGCAGCTTGACCGCCTCTGGGGCCAACGTCCTGACTTTC
CDR3 protein: CASSLTASGANVLTF

D gene: .
clone size: many
V gene: TRBV12-3/TRBV12-4
J gene: TRBJ2-5
CDR3 DNA: TGTGCCAGCAGTCCCCTAGGGAGGGGGGCCCAAGAGACCCAGTACTTC
CDR3 protein: CASSPLGRGAQETQYF

D gene: .
clone size: many
V gene: TRBV11-2
J gene: TRBJ2-3
CDR3 DNA: TGTGCCAGCAGCTTATATGGGTCGACGGAGGGCACGCAGTATTTT
CDR3 protein: CASSLYGSTEGTQYF

D gene: .
clone size: many
V gene: TRBV7-3
J gene: TRBJ2-1
CDR3 DNA: TGTGCCAGCAGCTTAAGAGGGGGGTTCCAGTTCTTC
CDR3 protein: CASSLRGGFQFF

D gene: .
clone size: many
V gene: TRBV15
J gene: TRBJ1-6
CDR3 DNA: TGTGCCACCAGCAGAGAAAGGAGGGTGTATTCACCCCTCCACTTT
CDR3 protein: CATSRERRVYSPLHF

D gene: .
clone size: many
V gene: TRBV20-1
J gene: TRBJ1-2
CDR3 DNA: TGCAGTGCTAGACGCGGCGAACCTTATGGCTACACCTTC
CDR3 protein: CSARRGEPYGYTF

D gene: .
clone size: medium-sized
V gene: TRBV24-1
J gene: TRBJ2-5
CDR3 DNA: TGTGCCACCAGTGATTTGGGAGGGGTAGAGACCCAGTACTTC
CDR3 protein: CATSDLGGVETQYF

D gene: .
clone size: many
V gene: TRBV2
J gene: TRBJ2-1
CDR3 DNA: TGTGCCAGCAGTAGAGGATCCTATTCAGAGGGGCATCAGTTCTTC
CDR3 protein: CASSRGSYSEGHQFF

D gene: .
clone size: many
V gene: TRBV10-2
J gene: TRBJ1-4
CDR3 DNA: TGCGCCACAAAGCGGGGGGAACCTAATGAAAAACTGTTTTTT
CDR3 protein: CATKRGEPNEKLFF

D gene: .
clone size: many
V gene: TRBV9
J gene: TRBJ2-7
CDR3 DNA: TGTGCCAGCAGCGTAGAGCCGGCGGGCACCTACGAGCAGTACTTC
CDR3 protein: CASSVEPAGTYEQYF

D gene: .
clone size: many
V gene: TRBV6-5
J gene: TRBJ2-1
CDR3 DNA: TGTGCCAGCAGCGAGGGGGGAGGGGCAGAGTTCTTC
CDR3 protein: CASSEGGGAEFF

D gene: TRBD2
clone size: many
V gene: TRBV2
J gene: TRBJ2-5
CDR3 DNA: TGTGCCAGCATCCCCCCGGGATTTAGCGGGGGTCTCCATGGGGCCCAGTACTTC
CDR3 protein: CASIPPGFSGGLHGAQYF

D gene: .
clone size: medium-sized
V gene: TRBV10-2
J gene: TRBJ2-6
CDR3 DNA: TGCGCCAGCAGTGAGTTTGATAGTGGGGCCAACGTCCTGACTTTC
CDR3 protein: CASSEFDSGANVLTF

D gene: .
clone size: many
V gene: TRBV2
J gene: TRBJ1-5
CDR3 DNA: TGTGCCAGCAGTGATGACCAGCCCCAGCATTTT
CDR3 protein: CASSDDQPQHF

D gene: TRBD2
clone size: few
V gene: TRBV5-8
J gene: TRBJ2-7
CDR3 DNA: TGTGCCAGCAGCTCGGGGTTCGGCGGGGGGCCCACATACGAGCAGTACTTC
CDR3 protein: CASSSGFGGGPTYEQYF

D gene: TRBD1
clone size: many
V gene: TRBV23-1
J gene: TRBJ2-3
CDR3 DNA: TGCGCCAGCAGTCAATACAGGGGAGATACGCAGTATTTT
CDR3 protein: CASSQYRGDTQYF

D gene: .
clone size: few
V gene: TRBV12-3/TRBV12-4
J gene: TRBJ2-5
CDR3 DNA: TGTGCCAGCAGTTTAGCGGGCCGAGAGACCCAGTACTTC
CDR3 protein: CASSLAGRETQYF

D gene: TRBD2
clone size: many
V gene: TRBV20-1
J gene: TRBJ2-3
CDR3 DNA: TGCAGTGCTAGAGATCGGCGGGGGGGCGGCACAGATACGCAGTATTTT
CDR3 protein: CSARDRRGGGTDTQYF

D gene: .
clone size: many
V gene: TRBV28
J gene: TRBJ2-3
CDR3 DNA: TGTGCCAGCAGTCCTCCCGTGGGGCGGCCGGATACGCAGTATTTT
CDR3 protein: CASSPPVGRPDTQYF

D gene: .
clone size: many
V gene: TRBV19
J gene: TRBJ2-7
CDR3 DNA: TGTGCCAGTAGACTTCGGGACGGACCTATTTACGAGCAGTACTTC
CDR3 protein: CASRLRDGPIYEQYF

D gene: TRBD2
clone size: many
V gene: TRBV28
J gene: TRBJ2-7
CDR3 DNA: TGTGCCAGCAGTTTAGGCGGGGGGGCGAAGGAGCAGTACTTC
CDR3 protein: CASSLGGGAKEQYF

D gene: TRBD2
clone size: many
V gene: TRBV20-1
J gene: TRBJ2-5
CDR3 DNA: TGCAGTGCTAGAGTAGCGGGGGTGGAGACCCAGTACTTC
CDR3 protein: CSARVAGVETQYF

D gene: .
clone size: many
V gene: TRBV20-1
J gene: TRBJ1-2
CDR3 DNA: TGCAGTGCCCCGATTCCCCTGAACCCCAACTATGGCTACACCTTC
CDR3 protein: CSAPIPLNPNYGYTF

D gene: .
clone size: many
V gene: TRBV19
J gene: TRBJ1-5
CDR3 DNA: TGTGCCAGTAGTATCGACAGTACGCAGCCCCAGCATTTT
CDR3 protein: CASSIDSTQPQHF

D gene: TRBD1
clone size: large
V gene: TRBV12-3/TRBV12-4
J gene: TRBJ1-2
CDR3 DNA: TGTGCCAGCAGGAACCGGGACAGGGCCCTCTACACCTTC
CDR3 protein: CASRNRDRALYTF

D gene: .
clone size: many
V gene: TRBV6-6
J gene: TRBJ1-2
CDR3 DNA: TGTGCCAGCAGTTACGGGCTTAACTATGGCTACACCTTC
CDR3 protein: CASSYGLNYGYTF

D gene: .
clone size: many
V gene: TRBV7-3
J gene: TRBJ2-3
CDR3 DNA: TGTGCCAGCAGCTTAGTGGGTGATAGGACAGATACGCAGTATTTT
CDR3 protein: CASSLVGDRTDTQYF

D gene: TRBD2
clone size: medium-sized
V gene: TRBV6-5
J gene: TRBJ2-7
CDR3 DNA: TGTGCCAGCAGCCCTTACCCCGGACTAGCGGGGGGGAACTCCTACGAGCAGTACTTC
CDR3 protein: CASSPYPGLAGGNSYEQYF

D gene: .
clone size: many
V gene: TRBV20-1
J gene: TRBJ1-3
CDR3 DNA: TGCAGTGCTAGAGATAAGACAGGTGGAAACACCATATATTTT
CDR3 protein: CSARDKTGGNTIYF

D gene: .
clone size: medium-sized
V gene: TRBV12-3/TRBV12-4
J gene: TRBJ2-7
CDR3 DNA: TGTGCCAGCCAGCTATCTGCACGCGAGCAGTACTTC
CDR3 protein: CASQLSAREQYF

D gene: .
clone size: many
V gene: TRBV11-2
J gene: TRBJ1-1
CDR3 DNA: TGTGCCAGCAGCTTAGATCACGAGGGGCCGAACACTGAAGCTTTCTTT
CDR3 protein: CASSLDHEGPNTEAFF

D gene: .
clone size: many
V gene: TRBV11-2
J gene: TRBJ2-1
CDR3 DNA: TGTGCCAGCTACGGGGCCCTCTACAATGAGCAGTTCTTC
CDR3 protein: CASYGALYNEQFF

D gene: .
clone size: .
V gene: TRBV7-2
J gene: TRBJ2-1
CDR3 DNA: TGTGCCAGCAGCCCCGAAGGTCGCAGGTATATCGATGAGCAGTTCTTC
CDR3 protein: CASSPEGRRYIDEQFF

D gene: .
clone size: many
V gene: TRBV5-4
J gene: TRBJ2-7
CDR3 DNA: TGTGCCAGCAGCTTTGTTGGGAGTAACGAGCAGTACTTC
CDR3 protein: CASSFVGSNEQYF

D gene: TRBD2
clone size: many
V gene: TRBV7-2
J gene: TRBJ2-5
CDR3 DNA: TGTGCCAGCAGCTCTCCGGGGGGCCAAGAGACCCAGTACTTC
CDR3 protein: CASSSPGGQETQYF

D gene: .
clone size: many
V gene: TRBV12-3/TRBV12-4
J gene: TRBJ2-4
CDR3 DNA: TGTGCCAGCAGTTCACAGGAGACGTGGAACATTCAGTACTTC
CDR3 protein: CASSSQETWNIQYF

D gene: TRBD1
clone size: medium-sized
V gene: TRBV20-1
J gene: TRBJ1-2
CDR3 DNA: TGCAGTGCGAAAGGACAGGGGAGCTATGGCTACACCTTC
CDR3 protein: CSAKGQGSYGYTF

D gene: .
clone size: many
V gene: TRBV4-1
J gene: TRBJ2-5
CDR3 DNA: TGCGCCAGCAGCCAAGAAGAATCAAGCGATGGGACCCAGTACTTC
CDR3 protein: CASSQEESSDGTQYF

D gene: TRBD1
clone size: many
V gene: TRBV20-1
J gene: TRBJ2-5
CDR3 DNA: TGCAGTGCTAGTTACAGGGGAGAGACCCAGTACTTC
CDR3 protein: CSASYRGETQYF

D gene: .
clone size: many
V gene: TRBV20-1
J gene: TRBJ1-5
CDR3 DNA: TGCAGTGCTAGCTTCAACTTGAATAGCAATCAGCCCCAGCATTTT
CDR3 protein: CSASFNLNSNQPQHF

D gene: .
clone size: many
V gene: TRBV5-4
J gene: TRBJ2-7
CDR3 DNA: TGTGCCAGCAGCTTGGTTGGGAGTAACGAGCAGTACTTC
CDR3 protein: CASSLVGSNEQYF

D gene: TRBD2
clone size: many
V gene: TRBV5-1
J gene: TRBJ2-7
CDR3 DNA: TGCGCCAGCAGCCTAGCGGGACCGCGAGAGCAGTACTTC
CDR3 protein: CASSLAGPREQYF

D gene: .
clone size: many
V gene: TRBV5-1
J gene: TRBJ2-2
CDR3 DNA: TGCGCCAGCAGCTTGCTAAGGGCAGTAAACACCGGGGAGCTGTTTTTT
CDR3 protein: CASSLLRAVNTGELFF

D gene: TRBD1
clone size: medium-sized
V gene: TRBV20-1
J gene: TRBJ2-5
CDR3 DNA: TGCAGTGCGGTTGGGACAGGGACCCAAGAGACCCAGTACTTC
CDR3 protein: CSAVGTGTQETQYF

D gene: .
clone size: many
V gene: TRBV7-9
J gene: TRBJ2-1
CDR3 DNA: TGTGCCAGCAGCTTGGAGGGGCTCAGACTTTACTCCTACAATGAGCAGTTCTTC
CDR3 protein: CASSLEGLRLYSYNEQFF

D gene: .
clone size: few
V gene: TRBV7-9
J gene: TRBJ2-7
CDR3 DNA: TGTGCCAGCAGCTTAGAGGAGGGATACGCGTACTTC
CDR3 protein: CASSLEEGYAYF

D gene: .
clone size: many
V gene: TRBV25-1
J gene: TRBJ2-2
CDR3 DNA: TGTGCCAGCGCTGGGCAGGGGAGGACCGGGGAGCTGTTTTTT
CDR3 protein: CASAGQGRTGELFF

D gene: TRBD1
clone size: medium-sized
V gene: TRBV12-3/TRBV12-4
J gene: TRBJ1-5
CDR3 DNA: TGTGCCAGCAGCTCTGGACAGGGCAATCAGCCCCAGCATTTT
CDR3 protein: CASSSGQGNQPQHF